Listed here are 23 T cell receptor beta chains from one sample, sequenced in a study of blood T cell repertoires in COVID-19. TCRdb keeps only in-frame clones here, not all; method: immunoSEQ multiplex PCR. In the table there are about 180,000 clones, approximately 88% of which are singletons. Input material: peripheral blood. These receptors originate from a woman in her 30s with acute or convalescent COVID-19.

The rearrangement uses TRBV30 and TRBJ2-3; unclear D gene. The CDR3 loop spans 12 amino acids. CDR1 is GTSNPN, CDR2 SVGIG, per germline (reference sequence). V was trimmed by 4 bases and J by 2 bases, leaving 7 bases between them. CDR3 in amino acids: CAWIASTDTQYF. In nucleotides, the CDR3 is TGTGCCTGGATAGCCTCCACAGATACGCAGTATTTT.

The genes are TRBV27 and TRBJ2-2; TRBD1 aligns across 9 bases. This CDR3 contains 14 residues. V lost 0 bases to trimming and J lost 9 bases; unmatched junction nucleotides: 2. Germline values: CDR1 MNHEY, CDR2 SMNVEV (reference sequence). CDR3 sequence reads: CASSLSGTGWELFF. The CDR3 DNA is TGTGCCAGCAGTTTATCGGGGACAGGGTGGGAGCTGTTTTTT.

The chain employs TRBV19 and TRBJ2-5; tentative D call: TRBD2 (5 bases). The V gene's germline CDR1 is LNHDA and CDR2 SQIVND (reference sequence). V lost 5 bases, J lost 1 base, and 14 bases lay in between. The length of the CDR3 is 15 residues. CDR3 DNA sequence: TGTGCCAGTAGTGGCGGGCCTCTAGGCCAAGAGACCCAGTACTTC. Amino acids: CASSGGPLGQETQYF. Looking up the rest from reference TRBV19 and TRBJ2-5 gives the full variable domain: DGGITQSPKYLFRKEGQNVTLSCEQNLNHDAMYWYRQDPGQGLRLIYYSQIVNDFQKGDIAEGYSVSREKKESFPLTVTSAQKNPTAFYLCASSGGPLGQETQYFGPGTRLLVL.

J is TRBJ1-1 and V is TRBV4-1; 7 positions agree with TRBD1. The CDR3 covers 15 residues. V trimming: 4 bases; J trimming: 2 bases; junction bases outside the gene matches: 7. The V gene's germline CDR1 is MGHRA and CDR2 YSYEKL. CDR3 sequence reads: CASSPKDRTNTEAFF. The CDR3 nucleotides read TGCGCCAGCAGCCCCAAGGACAGGACCAACACTGAAGCTTTCTTT.

The chain carries TRBV27 and TRBJ2-1; D possibly corresponds to TRBD2 (5 bases). V lost 4 bases and J 10 bases, leaving 17 bases between the germline ends. The CDR3 contains 14 residues. Germline CDR1 is MNHEY and CDR2 is SMNVEV (reference sequence). The CDR3 region is CASSSNPSRAEQFF. CDR3 sequence (DNA): TGTGCCAGCAGTTCCAACCCTAGCCGCGCGGAGCAGTTCTTC.

This chain links TRBV5-1 with TRBJ2-3; the match to TRBD2 covers 7 bases. V was clipped by 3 bases and J by 8 bases; unmatched bases: 6. Germline CDR1 is SGHRS and CDR2 is YFSETQ. This CDR3 is built from 13 residues. The CDR3 DNA follows: TGCGCCAGCAGCTGGGAGGGTCTAGGTACGCAGTATTTT. This translates into CASSWEGLGTQYF.

The gene calls are TRBV5-4 and TRBJ1-6; TRBD1 matches 7 bases. Germline assignment: CDR1 SGHNT and CDR2 YYREEE (reference sequence). The CDR3 length is 14 residues. V shed 4 bases, J shed 8 bases, and the junction held 6 bases outside the gene matches. The CDR3 coding sequence is TGTGCCAGCAGCCTCGGGACAGATGATTCACCCCTCCACTTT. Translation gives CASSLGTDDSPLHF.

This clone occurred once. The junction departs from the called germline gene at one end, perhaps through a read error. The CDR3 loop is CSARKNLQAF. CDR3 sequence (DNA): TGCAGTGCTAGAAAGAACCTCCAGGCCTTC. The chain employs TRBV20-1 and TRBJ1-2; D is unresolved. CDR3 size: 10 residues. In germline, CDR1 is DFQATT, CDR2 SNEGSKA (reference sequence).

The chain couples TRBV5-4 to TRBJ1-1; the match to TRBD1 covers 7 bases. This CDR3 has 13 amino acids. The trim removed 9 bases at V and 2 bases at J, leaving 7 bases unmatched. CDR1 and CDR2 from the germline V gene are SGHNT and YYREEE (reference sequence). This CDR3 is CATHGTENTEAFF. The CDR3 nucleotides are TGTGCCACACATGGGACAGAAAACACTGAAGCTTTCTTT.

The genes are TRBV5-8 and TRBJ2-2; TRBD2 matches at 8 bases. The V gene end was trimmed by 4 bases and the J gene end by 1 base; junction bases not matched to a gene: 9. The germline CDR1 and CDR2 sequences are SGHTS and YDEGEE. There are 17 residues in the CDR3. This CDR3 reads CASSLSGSRENTGELFF. For the CDR3, the DNA is TGTGCCAGCAGCCTCAGCGGGAGCCGAGAGAACACCGGGGAGCTGTTTTTT.

This chain links TRBV10-3 with TRBJ1-2; D remains ambiguous. The CDR3 runs to 14 residues. With 0 bases removed from V and 2 bases from J, the gap between germline ends came to 7 bases. CDR1 ENHRY and CDR2 SYGVKD come from the germline V gene. The CDR3 loop reads CAISESRVNYGYTF. As DNA, the CDR3 is TGTGCCATCAGTGAGTCTCGTGTCAACTATGGCTACACCTTC.

The rearrangement joins TRBV5-1 to TRBJ2-1; TRBD2 matches 10 bases. Germline lookup yields CDR1 SGHRS and CDR2 YFSETQ. V lost 7 bases, J lost 4 bases, and 5 bases stayed unmatched. The CDR3 length is 14 residues. As DNA, the CDR3 is TGCGCCAGCCAGGGACTAGCGAATTACAATGAGCAGTTCTTC. Translating gives CASQGLANYNEQFF.

The V call is TRBV7-8, the J call TRBJ1-6; D perhaps matches TRBD1 (6 bases). Germline assignment: CDR1 SGHVS and CDR2 FQNEAQ. The CDR3 has 16 amino acids. V lost 4 bases and J lost 6, with 16 bases in between. CDR3 nucleotide sequence: TGTGCCAGCAGCTCCGAGGGGGGGGCGTTTAATTCACCCCTCCACTTT. The encoded protein is CASSSEGGAFNSPLHF.

The CDR3 sequence is CASSGQGGRTEAFF. The CDR3 DNA follows: TGTGCCAGCAGTGGACAGGGAGGAAGAACTGAAGCTTTCTTT. V is TRBV2 and J is TRBJ1-1; 7 bases are a match to TRBD1. The V gene's germline CDR1 is SNHLY and CDR2 FYNNEI. CDR3 length: 14 amino acids. V dropped 4 bases and J dropped 5; count of bases not matched to a gene: 7.

The chain recombines TRBV2 with TRBJ1-4; 7 bases are a match to TRBD1. The V segment lost 4 bases and the J segment 8 bases; nucleotides outside the gene matches: 13. Germline V gene lookup returns CDR1 SNHLY and CDR2 FYNNEI. This CDR3 spans 16 amino acids. The CDR3 sequence is CASSGWGRQGGEKLFF. CDR3 bases: TGTGCCAGCAGTGGATGGGGCCGACAGGGCGGCGAAAAACTGTTTTTT.

A single count supports this clone. The chain recombines TRBV9 with TRBJ2-7, with 8 bases identical to TRBD1. The germline V gene has CDR1 SGDLS and CDR2 YYNGEE. The CDR3 covers 15 residues. J lost 2 bases, V lost 4 bases, and 8 bases had no gene match. CDR3 sequence (DNA): TGTGCCAGCAGCTCGACCGGGACAGGCGCCTACGAGCAGTACTTC. It yields the protein CASSSTGTGAYEQYF.

This clone occurred once. This rearrangement joins TRBV4-2 to TRBJ1-1; no firm D call. From germline, CDR1 is LGHNA and CDR2 YNFKEQ. V was trimmed by 4 bases and J by 10 bases, leaving 13 bases between them. The CDR3 totals 12 residues. The CDR3 DNA is TGTGCCAGCAGCCCCTTAACGGGGAGAGCTTTCTTT. Translated: CASSPLTGRAFF.

Turning to this clone: This CDR3 is also generated by other DNA sequences in the sample. The chain is built from TRBV7-9 and TRBJ1-2; D is undetermined. Between the trimmed V and J ends, which lost 1 base and 8 bases, there was a span of 5 bases. The germline gives CDR1 SEHNR, CDR2 FQNEAQ (reference sequence). The CDR3 runs to 11 residues. DNA of the CDR3: TGTGCCAGCAGCTTAGGTAGAGGCTACACCTTC. It yields the protein CASSLGRGYTF.

The rearrangement uses TRBV2 and TRBJ2-3, with a possible D match to TRBD2 (6 bases). In germline, CDR1 is SNHLY, CDR2 FYNNEI. This CDR3 is built from 12 residues. The V gene lost 5 bases and the J gene lost 6 bases, with 9 bases spanning the gap. The CDR3 loop reads CASSPSVDTQYF. The CDR3 DNA reads TGTGCCAGCAGTCCTAGCGTGGATACGCAGTATTTT.

The rearrangement uses TRBV11-3 and TRBJ2-2, with TRBD2 as a possible D gene (5 bases). CDR1 SGHNT and CDR2 YENEEA come from the germline V gene. The V end lost 0 bases, the J end lost 4 bases, and 6 bases lay between the germline ends. This CDR3 has 14 amino acids. CDR3: CASSLEAGTGELFF. The CDR3 region has the DNA TGTGCCAGCAGCTTAGAGGCGGGCACCGGGGAGCTGTTTTTT.

The J gene is TRBJ1-2, the V gene TRBV11-1; D not certain. The CDR3 length is 13 residues. Trimming left V 4 bases short and J 4 bases short, with 10 bases between. CDR1 SGHAT and CDR2 FQDESV come from the germline V gene (reference sequence). The CDR3 DNA reads TGTGCCAGCAGCTATGCGGCCTCCTATGGCTACACCTTC. Its protein is CASSYAASYGYTF.

V usage is TRBV29-1 and J usage is TRBJ2-7; perhaps TRBD2 as D (5 bases). The CDR3 is 17 residues long. Trimming pared 6 bases from V and 4 bases from J, leaving 28 bases between. Per germline, CDR1 SQVTM and CDR2 ANQGSEA. CDR3 DNA sequence: TGCAGCGTCACCCGCCCATCAGAGAGTCGGGGTCGATACGAGCAGTACTTC. It encodes CSVTRPSESRGRYEQYF.

This chain links TRBV13 with TRBJ2-1; D is perhaps TRBD1 (6 bases). CDR1 PRHDT and CDR2 FYEKMQ come from the germline V gene (reference sequence). V lost 5 bases to trimming and J lost 7 bases, with 9 bases between them. CDR3 length equals 12 residues. CDR3 protein: CASSKGTNEQFF. As DNA, the CDR3 is TGTGCCAGCAGCAAAGGGACAAATGAGCAGTTCTTC.